Following are 15 T cell receptor beta chains from one sample sequenced in a study of a mutant IDH1 vaccine in newly diagnosed glioma. The repertoire was sequenced with immunoSEQ multiplex PCR; TCRdb's copy has only in-frame clones and lacks some. Among 70,000 to 100,000 clones listed, 91% were seen once. No antigens are known for them. This sample's time point: week 5, during vaccination. A 20-mer mutant IDH1 peptide at 300 ug was injected subcutaneously with topical imiquimod. The source was PBMCs, collected from a glioma patient whose treatment included an IDH1 peptide vaccine. These receptor sequences come from a woman aged 45-65 years with glioma.

J is TRBJ2-7 and V is TRBV29-1; 9 bases are shared with TRBD2. The germline V gene has CDR1 SQVTM and CDR2 ANQGSEA. The CDR3 runs 15 residues. V gave up 1 base and J gave up 2 bases; unmatched junction bases: 6. As DNA, the CDR3 is TGCAGCGTTGAAGTTCGGCTAGCGGGGACCTACGAGCAGTACTTC. It codes for CSVEVRLAGTYEQYF.

The CDR3, as DNA: TGTGCCAGCAGCCTCCTGGGGGGAGGCACAGATACGCAGTATTTT. It yields the protein CASSLLGGGTDTQYF. The chain employs TRBV6-1 and TRBJ2-3, with D perhaps matching TRBD2 (6 bases). Trimming removed 6 bases at V and 1 base at J, with 14 bases between. Looked up from germline, CDR1 is MNHNS and CDR2 is SASEGT. This CDR3 region has 15 residues.

This rearrangement joins TRBV2 to TRBJ2-3; 7 nucleotides match TRBD2. The germline V gene encodes CDR1 SNHLY and CDR2 FYNNEI. The CDR3 extends over 16 amino acids. Trimming at V came to 2 bases and at J to 6 bases, leaving 11 bases not matched to a gene. The CDR3 DNA reads as TGTGCCAGCAGTGAAAGTGGACTAGGAGGATGGGATACGCAGTATTTT. The encoded protein is CASSESGLGGWDTQYF.

The chain couples TRBV5-4 to TRBJ2-3; D ambiguous. Germline V gene sequence: CDR1 SGHNT, CDR2 YYREEE (reference sequence). The CDR3 is 11 residues long. Trimming removed 4 bases from V and 7 bases from J, with 7 bases in between. CDR3 sequence reads: CASSLRYTQYF. The CDR3 bases are TGTGCCAGCAGCCTTCGTTATACGCAGTATTTT.

This rearrangement joins TRBV15 to TRBJ1-2; no reliable D call. This CDR3 spans 15 amino acids. V shed 0 bases and J shed 4 bases, with 12 bases lying between them. Germline loops: CDR1 LNHNV, CDR2 YYDKDF (reference sequence). This chain's CDR3 is CATSRERVGPYGYTF. DNA for the CDR3: TGTGCCACCAGCAGAGAAAGAGTCGGACCCTATGGCTACACCTTC. Using reference TRBV15 and TRBJ1-2 for the parts outside the CDR3, the full variable domain is DAMVIQNPRYQVTQFGKPVTLSCSQTLNHNVMYWYQQKSSQAPKLLFHYYDKDFNNEADTPDNFQSRRPNTSFCFLDIRSPGLGDTAMYLCATSRERVGPYGYTFGSGTRLTVV.

The rearrangement uses TRBV9 and TRBJ2-5; either TRBD1 or TRBD2 may supply D (5 bases each). V lost 4 bases to trimming and J lost 5 bases, with 12 bases between them. Germline-derived CDR1 and CDR2 are SGDLS and YYNGEE. CDR3 size: 13 residues. This CDR3 reads CASSSRERETQYF. In nucleotides, the CDR3 is TGTGCCAGCAGCAGCAGGGAGCGGGAGACCCAGTACTTC.

The chain links TRBV28 to TRBJ2-7; 7 bases line up with TRBD1. There are 11 residues in the CDR3. Trimming removed 4 bases from V and 9 bases from J; junction bases left unmatched: 3. Germline loops: CDR1 MDHEN, CDR2 SYDVKM. This chain's CDR3 is CASSSGQAQYF. DNA of the CDR3: TGTGCCAGCAGTTCCGGACAGGCGCAGTACTTC.

The chain joins TRBV6-5 to TRBJ2-5; perhaps D is TRBD1 or TRBD2 (6 bases each). Germline CDR1 MNHEY, CDR2 SVGAGI. The ends were cut back, 2 bases at V and 2 bases at J, with 15 bases in the middle. The CDR3 sequence is 16 residues long. The CDR3 sequence is CASSYGEDSLQETQYF. CDR3 DNA sequence: TGTGCCAGCAGTTACGGGGAGGACAGTCTTCAAGAGACCCAGTACTTC.

The V gene is TRBV6-5, the J gene TRBJ2-3, with 7 positions matching TRBD1. The CDR3 consists of 13 residues. V trimming: 7 bases; J trimming: 4 bases; junction bases outside the gene matches: 5. Germline V gene lookup returns CDR1 MNHEY and CDR2 SVGAGI. The CDR3 bases are TGTGCCAGCAACCGACAGGGCGCAGATACGCAGTATTTT. Its translation: CASNRQGADTQYF.

The chain is built from TRBV7-9 and TRBJ1-2, with 10 bases identical to TRBD1. CDR1 and CDR2 (germline): SEHNR, FQNEAQ (reference sequence). The ends lost 5 bases at V and 4 bases at J; junction bases unmatched: 4. The CDR3 totals 14 residues. CDR3 nucleotide sequence: TGTGCCAGCAGCCAGACAGGGGGCCCCTATGGCTACACCTTC. Its protein product is CASSQTGGPYGYTF.

This clone appeared a few times. V usage is TRBV10-2 and J usage is TRBJ2-7, with D perhaps being TRBD1 or TRBD2 (5 bases each). Between the trimmed V and J ends, which lost 4 bases and 4 bases, there was a span of 8 bases. The germline gives CDR1 WSHSY, CDR2 SAAADI. The CDR3 sequence is 12 residues long. The DNA for the CDR3 is TGCGCCAGCAGTGCCGGGGCTTACGAGCAGTACTTC. Its translation: CASSAGAYEQYF.

The gene calls are TRBV30 and TRBJ2-7; D is uncertain. V lost 0 bases and J 7 bases, leaving 7 bases between the germline ends. Germline CDR1 reads GTSNPN; CDR2 reads SVGIG (reference sequence). The CDR3 sequence is 11 residues long. CDR3 coding DNA: TGTGCCTGGAGTGTGAACGCAGAGCAGTACTTC. This gives the protein CAWSVNAEQYF.

The V and J genes are TRBV28 and TRBJ2-7; 7 bases are a match to TRBD2. Trimming removed 0 bases from V and 0 bases from J; junction bases left unmatched: 5. The CDR3 consists of 16 residues. The V gene's germline CDR1 is MDHEN and CDR2 SYDVKM. The CDR3 nucleotides are TGTGCCAGCAGTTTATGGGGCGGGAGCATCTCCTACGAGCAGTACTTC. Amino acid sequence: CASSLWGGSISYEQYF.

A single count supports this clone. The chain has TRBV28 and TRBJ1-6; D not certain. Trimming removed 7 bases from V and 9 bases from J, with 13 bases in between. Germline-derived CDR1 and CDR2 are MDHEN and SYDVKM. The CDR3 is 13 residues long. The CDR3 spells CASNTPGSSPLHF. CDR3 bases: TGTGCCAGCAATACCCCGGGGAGTTCACCCCTCCACTTT.

The chain joins TRBV30 to TRBJ2-1; 10 bases are a match to TRBD2. The germline CDR1 and CDR2 sequences are GTSNPN and SVGIG (reference sequence). J lost 3 bases, V lost 0 bases, and 11 bases had no gene match. This CDR3 is built from 18 residues. CDR3 in amino acids: CAWSVPTILAGDYNEQFF. CDR3 coding DNA: TGTGCCTGGAGTGTTCCAACCATTCTAGCGGGAGACTACAATGAGCAGTTCTTC.